This T cell receptor (beta chain) originates from a study of cytomegalovirus exposure and HLA in healthy donors. Findings and caveats of the study: In an earlier analysis, most TCR beta V segments were productive about 87% or about 30% of the time. The study flagged about 150 TCR beta chains as cytomegalovirus-associated.

With 60 Vbeta and 13 Jbeta primers, the PCR was carried out. The repertoire was sequenced with immunoSEQ multiplex PCR; TCRdb's copy has only in-frame clones and lacks some. Among approximately 190,000 clones, approximately 78% were seen once, and the ten largest hold under 0.9%. This clone appeared a single time. What it binds is unknown. Germline loops: CDR1 SGHRS, CDR2 YFSETQ. The CDR3 is made up of 13 amino acids. V was pared by 0 bases and J by 4 bases, with 5 bases between. This TCR was recovered from a woman in her late teens or twenties in good health and CMV-seronegative. The specimen was PBMCs. The V and J genes are TRBV5-1 and TRBJ1-5, with D hard to call. As DNA, the CDR3 is TGCGCCAGCAGCTTGGGTTTAAATCAGCCCCAGCATTTT. This codes for CASSLGLNQPQHF.